This T cell receptor (beta chain) was recorded in a study of blood T cell repertoires in COVID-19 (dated by TCRdb to 2019 to 2021). Background on the whole study: The collaborator samples originated in the United States, Italy and Spain and spanned the acute and convalescent phases of COVID-19. The material from the prospective study consisted of cDNA or gDNA derived from T cells, B-cell-depleted T cells, or PBMCs. Deeply sampled blood TCRbeta repertoires from subjects exposed to, actively infected with, or recovered from COVID-19 were included in the dataset. The repertoires were made available in a free public database intended to serve as a resource for research on the immune response to SARS-CoV-2. Samples were obtained from the ongoing ImmuneRACE study (first 160 participants) and from some 1,300 subjects provided by 6 global collaborators. A de-identified subject ID, COVID-19 status, age in years and sex were almost always included in the sample metadata. Where available, HLA class I and class II types were obtained from metadata supplied by the sample provider rather than from assay-based typing. General study outcomes and caveats: How much clinical and demographic metadata was included differed by source and by participant, and the metadata was provided uncurated.

This clone appeared once. Its antigen remains undetermined. The sample holds no much larger clone one base away, and base qualities are not on file. Collaborating institutions collected whole blood in K2EDTA tubes following their own protocols. For TCRbeta analysis, collaborator samples were shipped as frozen whole blood, as isolated PBMCs, or as DNA extracted from either sample type. The CDR3 covers 14 residues, taking in both the cysteine and the phenylalanine. Kept here is only the CDR3 DNA, which spans 42 bases and is read in frame from base 1. The germline ends are 12 bases apart after V is trimmed by 2 bases and J by 6 bases. The germline V gene supplies CDR1 SGHRS and CDR2 YFSETQ. The immunoSEQ Assay, a bias-controlled multiplex PCR, was used to amplify TCRbeta CDR3 regions from genomic DNA. The study's own analysis went as follows. Nucleated cell counts per sample were estimated from amplification of reference gene primers within the assay. To quantify the absolute abundance of each unique TCRbeta CDR3 rearrangement, sequence reads were collapsed and filtered. For each sample, productive Simpson clonality was calculated as the square root of Simpson's diversity index across productive rearrangements. TCRdb mirrors the immuneACCESS table, restricted to in-frame sequences. Some clones are absent from its copies; in checked studies, under half trace to an unresolved V gene, and the reason for the others is unknown. D and trimming come from the DNA, and the V and J calls and clone size come from that table. This sample holds 100,000 to 150,000 clones; around four fifths were observed only once. Of the sample, around 5.6% falls within the top ten clones.

The V gene is TRBV5-1 and the J gene is TRBJ1-5; the D gene cannot be named for sure. The TCR originated in an elderly man with active or convalescent COVID-19. Input material: peripheral blood. The DNA sequence is TGCGCCAGCAGCTTCCTGGAGGTCGGTCAGCCCCAGCATTTT. Translated, this is CASSFLEVGQPQHF.